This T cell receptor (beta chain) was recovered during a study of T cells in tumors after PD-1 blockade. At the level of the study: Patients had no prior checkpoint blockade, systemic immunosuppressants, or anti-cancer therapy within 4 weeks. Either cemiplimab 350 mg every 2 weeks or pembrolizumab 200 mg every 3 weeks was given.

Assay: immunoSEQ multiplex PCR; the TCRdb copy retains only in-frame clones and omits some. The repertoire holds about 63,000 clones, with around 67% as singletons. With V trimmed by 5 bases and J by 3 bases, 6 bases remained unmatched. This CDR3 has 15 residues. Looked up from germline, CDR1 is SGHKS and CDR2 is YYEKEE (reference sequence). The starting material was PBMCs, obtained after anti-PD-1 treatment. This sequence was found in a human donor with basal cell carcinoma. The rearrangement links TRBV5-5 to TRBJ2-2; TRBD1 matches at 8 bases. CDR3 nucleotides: TGTGCCAGCAGACCGGGACAGGCTGACACCGGGGAGCTGTTTTTT. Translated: CASRPGQADTGELFF.